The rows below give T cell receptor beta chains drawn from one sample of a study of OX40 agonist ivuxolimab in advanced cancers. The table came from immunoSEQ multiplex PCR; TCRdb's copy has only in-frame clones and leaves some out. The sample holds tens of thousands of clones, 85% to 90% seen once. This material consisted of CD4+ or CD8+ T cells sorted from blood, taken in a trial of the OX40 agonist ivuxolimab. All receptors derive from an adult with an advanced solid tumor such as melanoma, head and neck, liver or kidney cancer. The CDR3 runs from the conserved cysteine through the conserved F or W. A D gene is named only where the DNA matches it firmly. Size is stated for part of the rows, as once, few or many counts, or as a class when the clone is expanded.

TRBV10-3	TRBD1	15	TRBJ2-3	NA	CAISDRVRDTDTQYF	TGTGCCATCAGCGACAGGGTCCGGGACACAGATACGCAGTATTTT
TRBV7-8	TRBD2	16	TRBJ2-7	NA	CASTPIGRGSINEQYF	TGTGCCAGCACCCCGATAGGGCGCGGGAGTATCAACGAGCAGTACTTC
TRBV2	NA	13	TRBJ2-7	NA	CASSVGAYYEQYF	TGTGCCAGCAGTGTCGGAGCGTATTACGAGCAGTACTTC
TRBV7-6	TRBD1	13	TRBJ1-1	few	CASSSDRGAEAFF	TGTGCCAGCAGCTCGGACAGGGGAGCTGAAGCTTTCTTT
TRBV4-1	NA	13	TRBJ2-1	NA	CASSFLRFDEQFF	TGCGCCAGCAGCTTTTTACGGTTCGATGAGCAGTTCTTC
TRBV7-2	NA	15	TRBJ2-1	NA	CASSSGTTGYNEQFF	TGTGCCAGCAGCTCCGGGACGACGGGCTACAATGAGCAGTTCTTC
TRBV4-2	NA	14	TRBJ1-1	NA	CASRLGQMNTEAFF	TGTGCCAGCAGACTAGGACAGATGAACACTGAAGCTTTCTTT
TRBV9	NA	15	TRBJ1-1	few	CASSVLEPGSTEAFF	TGTGCCAGCAGCGTCCTCGAACCAGGGTCCACTGAAGCTTTCTTT
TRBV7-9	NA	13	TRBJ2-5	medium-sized	CASRKTDTETQYF	TGTGCCAGCAGAAAGACGGATACGGAGACCCAGTACTTC
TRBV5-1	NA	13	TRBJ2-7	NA	CASSSNPSYEQYF	TGCGCCAGCAGCTCCAACCCCTCCTACGAGCAGTACTTC
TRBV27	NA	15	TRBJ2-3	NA	CASRATEQWADTQYF	TGTGCCAGCAGAGCGACAGAACAGTGGGCAGATACGCAGTATTTT
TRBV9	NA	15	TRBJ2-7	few	CASSVEASRGYEQYF	TGTGCCAGCAGCGTAGAGGCTTCCAGGGGCTACGAGCAGTACTTC